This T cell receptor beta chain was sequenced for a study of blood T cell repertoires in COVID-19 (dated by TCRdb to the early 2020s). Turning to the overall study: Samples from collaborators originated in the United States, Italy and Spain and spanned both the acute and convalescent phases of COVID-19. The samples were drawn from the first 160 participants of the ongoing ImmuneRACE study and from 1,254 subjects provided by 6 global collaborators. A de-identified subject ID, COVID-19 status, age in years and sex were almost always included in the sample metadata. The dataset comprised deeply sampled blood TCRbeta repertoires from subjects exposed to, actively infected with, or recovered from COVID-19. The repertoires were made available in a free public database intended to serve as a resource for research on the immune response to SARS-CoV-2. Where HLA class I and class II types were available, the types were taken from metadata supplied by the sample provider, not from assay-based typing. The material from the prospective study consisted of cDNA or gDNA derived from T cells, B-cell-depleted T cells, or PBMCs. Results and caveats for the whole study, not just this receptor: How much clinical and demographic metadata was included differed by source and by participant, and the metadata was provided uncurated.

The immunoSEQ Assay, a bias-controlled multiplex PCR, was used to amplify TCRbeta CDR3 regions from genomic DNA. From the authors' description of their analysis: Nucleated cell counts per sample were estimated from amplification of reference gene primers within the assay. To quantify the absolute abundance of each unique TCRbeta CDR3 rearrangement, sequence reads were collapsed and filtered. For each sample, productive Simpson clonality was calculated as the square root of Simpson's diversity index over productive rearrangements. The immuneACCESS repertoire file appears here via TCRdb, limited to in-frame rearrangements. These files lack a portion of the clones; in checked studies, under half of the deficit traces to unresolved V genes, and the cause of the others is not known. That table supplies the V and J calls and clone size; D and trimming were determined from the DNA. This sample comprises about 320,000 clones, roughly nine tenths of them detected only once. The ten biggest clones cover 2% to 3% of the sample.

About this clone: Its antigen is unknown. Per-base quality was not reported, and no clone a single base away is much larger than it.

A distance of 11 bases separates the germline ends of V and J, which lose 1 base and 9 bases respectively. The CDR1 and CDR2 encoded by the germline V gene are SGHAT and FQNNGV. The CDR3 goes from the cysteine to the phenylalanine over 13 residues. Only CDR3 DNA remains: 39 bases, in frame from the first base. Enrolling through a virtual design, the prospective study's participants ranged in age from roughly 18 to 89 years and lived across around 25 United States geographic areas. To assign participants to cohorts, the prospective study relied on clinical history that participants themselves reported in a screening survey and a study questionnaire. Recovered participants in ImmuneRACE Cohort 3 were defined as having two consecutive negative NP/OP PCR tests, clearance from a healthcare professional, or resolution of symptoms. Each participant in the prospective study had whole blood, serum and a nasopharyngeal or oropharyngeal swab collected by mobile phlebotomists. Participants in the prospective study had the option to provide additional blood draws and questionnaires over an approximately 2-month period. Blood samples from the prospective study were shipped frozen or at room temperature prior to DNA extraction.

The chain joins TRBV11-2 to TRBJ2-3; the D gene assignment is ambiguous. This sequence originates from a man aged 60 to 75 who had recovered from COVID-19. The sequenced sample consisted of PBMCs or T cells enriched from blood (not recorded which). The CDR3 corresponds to CASSLAEPGTQYF. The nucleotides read TGTGCCAGCAGCTTAGCGGAGCCTGGGACGCAGTATTTT.